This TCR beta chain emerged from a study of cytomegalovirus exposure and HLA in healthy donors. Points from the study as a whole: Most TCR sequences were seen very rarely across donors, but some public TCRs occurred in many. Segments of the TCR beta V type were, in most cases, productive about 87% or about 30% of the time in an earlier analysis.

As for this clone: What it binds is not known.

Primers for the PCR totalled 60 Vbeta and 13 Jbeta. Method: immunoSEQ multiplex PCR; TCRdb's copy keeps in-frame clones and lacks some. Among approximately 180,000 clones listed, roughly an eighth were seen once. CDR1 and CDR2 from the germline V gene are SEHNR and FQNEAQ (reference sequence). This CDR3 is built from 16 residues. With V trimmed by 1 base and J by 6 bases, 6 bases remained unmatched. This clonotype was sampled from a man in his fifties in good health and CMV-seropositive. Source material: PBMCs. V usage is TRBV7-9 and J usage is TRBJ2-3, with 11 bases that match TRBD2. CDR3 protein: CASSLGVAGGLDTQYF. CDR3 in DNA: TGTGCCAGCAGCTTAGGGGTAGCGGGGGGGCTTGATACGCAGTATTTT.